This is a list of T cell receptor beta chains from one sample in a study of molecular identifiers for immune sequencing clone quantification. MiXCR, applied by TCRdb to the PCR reads, yields one record per CDR3 protein. The sample shows 85,000 to 130,000 distinct CDR3 sequences, 36% of them seen only once. The sequenced material came from naive CD8+ T cells from blood, with Jurkat cell RNA spiked in. The receptor source for this set is a human donor in good health. Some libraries in this study had Jurkat cell RNA spiked in. Both conserved end residues are part of each CDR3. Each record gives: V gene, D gene, J gene, CDR3 length, clone size, CDR3 protein, CDR3 DNA. D genes are given only for firm matches. Some rows have no size entry. The others give once, few or many, or a class for an expanded clone.

TRBV5-5	-	TRBJ1-4	14	few	CASSLAPGPKKLFF	TGTGCCAGCAGCTTGGCGCCGGGCCCCAAAAAACTGTTTTTT
TRBV7-2	TRBD2	TRBJ2-3	15	few	CASSLGIGGADTQYF	TGTGCCAGCAGCTTAGGTATCGGGGGGGCGGATACGCAGTATTTT
TRBV10-1	-	TRBJ2-3	14	-	CASSEGRFTDTQYF	TGCGCCAGCAGTGAGGGGAGATTCACAGATACGCAGTATTTT
TRBV27	-	TRBJ2-6	12	-	CASSEGANVLTF	TGTGCCAGCAGTGAAGGGGCCAACGTCCTGACTTTC
TRBV6-1	-	TRBJ2-1	15	-	CASSELGSSYNEQFF	TGTGCCAGCAGTGAACTAGGCAGCTCCTACAATGAGCAGTTCTTC
TRBV9	TRBD2	TRBJ2-5	16	-	CASSAGLAGLGETRYF	TGTGCCAGCAGCGCGGGACTAGCGGGATTAGGAGAGACCCGGTACTTC
TRBV9	TRBD2	TRBJ2-3	18	few	CASSPPSGLAGDTDTQYF	TGTGCCAGCAGCCCCCCCTCCGGACTAGCGGGTGACACAGATACGCAGTATTTT
TRBV4-3	-	TRBJ2-7	13	few	CASRASGASEQYF	TGCGCCAGCAGGGCGTCGGGGGCGAGCGAGCAGTACTTC
TRBV19	TRBD2	TRBJ2-7	15	few	CASSPSSGNSYEQYF	TGTGCCAGTAGCCCATCTAGCGGAAACTCCTACGAGCAGTACTTC
TRBV20-1	-	TRBJ1-1	12	many	CSASRMNTEAFF	TGCAGTGCTAGCAGGATGAACACTGAAGCTTTCTTT
TRBV7-9	-	TRBJ2-3	14	many	CASGGGQWTDTQYF	TGTGCCAGCGGAGGCGGACAGTGGACAGATACGCAGTATTTT
TRBV20-1	-	TRBJ2-7	15	-	CSAGHSRDTHYEQYF	TGCAGTGCCGGTCATTCGCGGGACACTCACTACGAGCAGTACTTC
TRBV7-9	TRBD1	TRBJ1-6	14	-	CASSTGTVDSPLHF	TGTGCCAGCAGTACGGGGACAGTGGATTCACCCCTCCACTTT
TRBV19	-	TRBJ2-4	13	many	CASSIRGVNIQYF	TGTGCCAGTAGTATCCGGGGCGTCAACATTCAGTACTTC
TRBV27	TRBD1	TRBJ2-5	13	-	CASRGTGRETQYF	TGTGCCAGCAGAGGGACAGGGCGAGAGACCCAGTACTTC
TRBV7-2	TRBD1	TRBJ2-3	15	many	CASSQGQGVIDTQYF	TGTGCCAGCAGCCAGGGACAGGGGGTGATAGATACGCAGTATTTT